This TCR beta chain was recorded in a study of blood T cell repertoires in COVID-19. Clones were sequenced by immunoSEQ multiplex PCR, and TCRdb holds only the in-frame ones, with some missing. This sample yields hundreds of thousands of clones, of which less than 90% are seen a single time; 2% to 3% belongs to the top ten. There are 16 residues in the CDR3. V trimming: 1 base; J trimming: 4 bases; junction bases outside the gene matches: 9. The germline gives CDR1 SGHVS, CDR2 FNYEAQ. The sequencing input was peripheral blood. The rearrangement uses TRBV7-6 and TRBJ1-1, with TRBD1 identical over 7 bases. The TCR originated in a woman in her 70s with active or convalescent COVID-19. The CDR3 DNA follows: TGTGCCAGCAGCTTAGGCTACAGGGGAGGCTTCACTGAAGCTTTCTTT. Encoded protein: CASSLGYRGGFTEAFF.